The 12 T cell receptor beta chains in this list originate from one sample, sequenced in a study of TIL therapy for anti-PD-1-resistant metastatic lung cancer. The libraries were made with immunoSEQ v3. Profiled with immunoSEQ multiplex PCR; TCRdb holds only in-frame clones, not every one. The sample lists about 46,000 clones; around 85% were seen once. The time point: pre-treatment sample, taken before nivolumab and TIL therapy. The material was blood, obtained at baseline. These receptors came from a person aged 25 to 85 with non-small cell lung cancer.

The V gene is TRBV6-4, the J gene TRBJ2-1; no clear D. From germline, CDR1 is MRHNA and CDR2 SNTAGT. The CDR3 is made up of 15 amino acids. V shed 5 bases and J shed 0 bases, with 11 bases lying between them. CDR3 sequence reads: CASSFEHTSYNEQFF. CDR3 nucleotides: TGTGCCAGCAGTTTCGAACACACCTCCTACAATGAGCAGTTCTTC.

This clone was seen only once. V and J are TRBV24-1 and TRBJ2-2; TRBD1 might be the D (5 bases). The CDR3 loop spans 15 amino acids. Trimming stripped 3 bases from V and 4 bases from J, with 11 bases between. Germline V gives CDR1 KGHDR, CDR2 SFDVKD. The CDR3 protein is CATSDRTPGTGELFF. CDR3 nucleotides: TGTGCCACCAGTGATAGGACACCGGGCACCGGGGAGCTGTTTTTT.

The chain links TRBV3-1 (or the pseudogene TRBV3-2) to TRBJ2-2, with 8 bases fitting TRBD1. The CDR3 loop spans 16 amino acids. After removal of 2 bases from V and 7 bases from J, the junction contained 9 bases not matched to a gene. The V gene's germline CDR1 is LGHDT and CDR2 YNNKEL (reference sequence). This CDR3 reads CASSQSGQGDSGELFF. CDR3 DNA: TGTGCCAGCAGCCAATCCGGACAGGGCGATAGCGGGGAGCTGTTTTTT.

The rearrangement links TRBV9 to TRBJ2-7; perhaps D is TRBD1 or TRBD2 (5 bases each). Trimming shortened V by 0 bases and J by 6 bases, and 19 bases separated the two germline ends. Germline CDR1 is SGDLS and CDR2 is YYNGEE. CDR3 length: 16 residues. The CDR3 spells CASSVAPAKGDGEQYF. CDR3 DNA sequence: TGTGCCAGCAGCGTAGCCCCGGCAAAAGGGGACGGCGAGCAGTACTTC.

The rearrangement links TRBV9 to TRBJ2-7; the D gene is possibly TRBD1 (6 bases). Trimming shortened V by 3 bases and J by 3 bases, and 13 bases separated the two germline ends. This CDR3 is 14 amino acids long. Germline V gives CDR1 SGDLS, CDR2 YYNGEE. The CDR3 coding sequence is TGTGCCAGCAGCGGCCGGGACACCATCTACGAGCAGTACTTC. This encodes CASSGRDTIYEQYF.

The chain joins TRBV2 to TRBJ2-3, with 9 positions matching TRBD1. Germline-derived CDR1 and CDR2 are SNHLY and FYNNEI. Losses at the gene ends were 7 bases for V and 6 bases for J; bases not matched to a gene: 8. The CDR3 has 14 amino acids. This chain's CDR3 is CASTEQGAWDTQYF. In DNA form, the CDR3 reads TGTGCCAGCACCGAACAGGGGGCGTGGGATACGCAGTATTTT.

The chain is built from TRBV5-6 and TRBJ1-6; 8 bases map to TRBD1. This CDR3 has 16 amino acids. The V gene end was trimmed by 4 bases and the J gene end by 0 bases; junction bases not matched to a gene: 3. The germline V gene has CDR1 SGHDT and CDR2 YYEEEE. The CDR3 loop is CASSRQGASYNSPLHF. The DNA of the CDR3 is TGTGCCAGCAGCCGCCAGGGGGCCTCCTATAATTCACCCCTCCACTTT.

This clone was picked up a small number of times. The genes are TRBV19 and TRBJ2-2, with D tentatively TRBD1 (6 bases). The CDR3 has 18 amino acids. Trimming pared 0 bases from V and 6 bases from J, leaving 20 bases between. Germline CDR1 and CDR2: LNHDA and SQIVND (reference sequence). The CDR3 spells CASSIDLSAGALSGELFF. DNA of the CDR3: TGTGCCAGTAGTATAGATCTATCGGCAGGGGCGCTTTCCGGGGAGCTGTTTTTT.

This clone has more than one count but fewer than ten. The genes are TRBV30 and TRBJ1-5; D perhaps matches TRBD1 (5 bases). This CDR3 region has 13 residues. Between the trimmed V and J ends, which lost 2 bases and 5 bases, there was a span of 10 bases. The germline V gene has CDR1 GTSNPN and CDR2 SVGIG (reference sequence). CDR3 region: CAWSWGGDQPQHF. The CDR3 DNA is TGTGCCTGGAGTTGGGGGGGTGATCAGCCCCAGCATTTT.

This chain links TRBV2 with TRBJ2-5, with 7 bases identical to TRBD2. CDR3 length equals 13 residues. Germline-derived CDR1 and CDR2 are SNHLY and FYNNEI. With V trimmed by 5 bases and J by 3 bases, 3 bases remained unmatched. Written as DNA, the CDR3 is TGTGCCAGCAGTTCTGGACTAGAAGAGACCCAGTACTTC. Translated, it gives CASSSGLEETQYF.

The chain employs TRBV5-6 and TRBJ1-2; D might be TRBD1 (5 bases). This CDR3 is 13 amino acids long. Germline values: CDR1 SGHDT, CDR2 YYEEEE. V lost 1 base, J lost 4 bases, and 8 bases lay in between. The chain's CDR3 is CASSLQGSYGYTF. For the CDR3, the DNA is TGTGCCAGCAGCTTGCAGGGCTCCTATGGCTACACCTTC.

V and J are TRBV2 and TRBJ2-5; possible D gene TRBD2, 6 bases. Deletions cut 4 bases from V and 7 bases from J, with 19 bases between. The CDR3 runs 15 residues. The germline V gene encodes CDR1 SNHLY and CDR2 FYNNEI. As DNA, the CDR3 is TGTGCCAGCAGTGTTGAGGAGGGGTATTCGGGGACCCAGTACTTC. Residues: CASSVEEGYSGTQYF.